This TCR beta chain was recorded in a study of cytomegalovirus exposure and HLA in healthy donors. The CDR3 length is 15 residues. The germline V gene has CDR1 SGDLS and CDR2 YYNGEE. V lost 0 bases and J lost 2; bases outside the gene matches: 5. Study observations and caveats: Information on immune exposure was restricted to one variable (CMV serostatus). CMV antigen specificity of a few CMV-associated chains was confirmed in vitro.

Primers for the PCR totalled 60 Vbeta and 13 Jbeta. Sequencing was performed with immunoSEQ multiplex PCR; in TCRdb, only in-frame clones are kept and a portion is missing. The data show 270,000 or so clones, 92% seen once. As concerns this clone: The antigen is not known.

The sequence came from a girl aged 2 to 9 in good health and CMV-seronegative. The specimen was PBMCs. This chain joins TRBV9 and TRBJ2-7, with 7 bases lining up with TRBD1. The CDR3 loop is CASSVGLGQTYEQYF. CDR3 nucleotides: TGTGCCAGCAGCGTAGGGCTGGGACAGACCTACGAGCAGTACTTC.